The clone carrying this T cell receptor beta chain has a count of ten or more. Its target is not known. This CDR3 has 14 residues. The germline V gene has CDR1 MDHEN and CDR2 SYDVKM. Between the trimmed V and J ends, which lost 4 bases and 6 bases, there was a span of 12 bases. Thyroid ultrasound and orbital computed tomography, with clinical symptoms and serum thyroxine and TRAb, informed diagnoses. It was RNA transcripts that yielded the amplified TCR beta CDR3 regions. HTBI primers were the set used in a first-round RT-PCR of the TCR CDR3. A single record per CDR3 protein comes from TCRdb applying MiXCR to the multiplex PCR reads. Of approximately 710,000 distinct CDR3 sequences listed, approximately 15% were seen once; the top ten hold around 15%. The source of the sample is a study of T cells in Graves' hyperthyroidism and ophthalmopathy. Study-wide results and caveats: Peripheral blood also featured most of the thyroid clonotypes expanded above 0.001.

Sequencing used blood. The sequence derives from a man over 45 with Graves' hyperthyroidism. The J gene is TRBJ1-4, the V gene TRBV28; D not resolved. CDR3 DNA: TGTGCCAGCAGTTCCCGACCCTTTCATGAAAAACTGTTTTTT. Its translation is CASSSRPFHEKLFF.